These 21 T cell receptor beta chains were all obtained from the same sample, sequenced in a study of cytomegalovirus exposure and HLA in healthy donors. Researchers ran the PCR with 60 Vbeta and 13 Jbeta primers. Profiled with immunoSEQ multiplex PCR; TCRdb holds only in-frame clones, not every one. This table holds 170,000 or so clones, 60% to 85% found once. The sequenced material came from PBMCs. These receptors came from a woman in her thirties or forties in good health and CMV-seronegative.

This chain links TRBV19 with TRBJ1-6, with 7 positions matching TRBD1. This CDR3 region has 16 residues. Unmatched junction bases numbered 11, after V lost 4 bases and J lost 8 bases. The germline CDR1 and CDR2 sequences are LNHDA and SQIVND (reference sequence). The CDR3 protein is CASSRGTGVKDSPLHF. CDR3 nucleotide sequence: TGTGCCAGTAGTAGGGGAACAGGGGTGAAGGATTCACCCCTCCACTTT. Full variable domain (remainder filled in from reference TRBV19 and TRBJ1-6): DGGITQSPKYLFRKEGQNVTLSCEQNLNHDAMYWYRQDPGQGLRLIYYSQIVNDFQKGDIAEGYSVSREKKESFPLTVTSAQKNPTAFYLCASSRGTGVKDSPLHFGNGTRLTVT.

This clone appeared a few times. The chain carries TRBV27 and TRBJ2-5; maybe TRBD1 (5 bases). V was trimmed by 3 bases and J by 1 base, leaving 12 bases between them. CDR1 is MNHEY, CDR2 SMNVEV, per germline (reference sequence). The CDR3 has 15 amino acids. The CDR3 bases are TGTGCCAGCAGTTTTAGATCGCAGGGCCAAGAGACCCAGTACTTC. Its protein product is CASSFRSQGQETQYF.

The J gene is TRBJ2-1, the V gene TRBV6-6; 13 nucleotides align to TRBD2. V lost 5 bases, J lost 10 bases, and 8 bases stayed unmatched. Germline V gene sequence: CDR1 MNHNY, CDR2 SVGAGI (reference sequence). The CDR3 length is 15 residues. The CDR3 here is CASSMTSGGTNEQFF. CDR3 sequence (DNA): TGTGCCAGCAGTATGACTAGCGGGGGGACTAACGAGCAGTTCTTC.

The V call is TRBV18, the J call TRBJ2-7; 8 bases agree with TRBD2. The CDR3 covers 13 residues. CDR1 KGHSH and CDR2 LQKENI come from the germline V gene. Trimming took 3 bases from V and 12 from J; bases not matched to a gene: 10. Written as DNA, the CDR3 is TGTGCCAGCTCACCTAGCGGGACCGGAGTGGGGTACTTC. This encodes CASSPSGTGVGYF.

This clone showed up just a few times. This chain joins TRBV5-6 and TRBJ2-7, with a tentative D call TRBD2 (7 bases). V shed 0 bases and J shed 1 base, with 20 bases lying between them. CDR3 length equals 18 residues. Germline lookup yields CDR1 SGHDT and CDR2 YYEEEE. CDR3 sequence: CASSLGPGGGARSYEQYF. The CDR3, as DNA: TGTGCCAGCAGCTTGGGCCCAGGTGGGGGGGCGCGATCCTACGAGCAGTACTTC.

The chain employs TRBV4-1 and TRBJ1-3; 8 nucleotides match TRBD1. Looked up from germline, CDR1 is MGHRA and CDR2 is YSYEKL. The CDR3 runs 15 residues. V gave up 4 bases and J gave up 2 bases; unmatched junction bases: 4. As DNA, the CDR3 is TGCGCCAGCAGCCGGTCGGGACAGGCTGGAAACACCATATATTTT. It encodes CASSRSGQAGNTIYF.

The sample holds a few counts of this clone. V is TRBV5-1 and J is TRBJ2-7, with 8 positions matching TRBD1. The CDR3 contains 14 residues. Germline V CDR1 and CDR2: SGHRS, YFSETQ. J gave up 4 bases and V 0 bases, and 3 bases lay outside the gene matches. CDR3 in DNA: TGCGCCAGCAGCTTGGGGACAGGGAGGTACGAGCAGTACTTC. Residues: CASSLGTGRYEQYF.

The chain carries TRBV2 and TRBJ1-5; tentative D call: TRBD1 (6 bases). The CDR3 consists of 14 residues. The V and J ends lost 5 bases and 4 bases respectively, with 12 bases between them. The V gene's germline CDR1 is SNHLY and CDR2 FYNNEI. The CDR3 DNA sequence: TGTGCCAGCAGTCAGGGGTTGAGGAATCAGCCCCAGCATTTT. Residues: CASSQGLRNQPQHF.

The gene calls are TRBV4-1 and TRBJ2-7; 7 bases align to TRBD2. V shed 4 bases and J 5 bases; nucleotides not matched to a gene: 8. Per the germline V gene, CDR1 is MGHRA and CDR2 is YSYEKL. This CDR3 comprises 14 residues. CDR3 DNA: TGCGCCAGCAGCCCTGGGACTGGGAGGGACGAGCAGTACTTC. Protein product: CASSPGTGRDEQYF.

The V and J genes are TRBV5-4 and TRBJ2-7; D not resolved. The CDR3 sequence is 11 residues long. Germline V lookup: CDR1 SGHNT, CDR2 YYREEE (reference sequence). Trimming left V 4 bases short and J 2 bases short, with 4 bases between. CDR3 coding DNA: TGTGCCAGCAGCGTAACCTACGAGCAGTACTTC. Protein sequence: CASSVTYEQYF.

V and J are TRBV6-5 and TRBJ1-4, with 8 bases matching TRBD1. The CDR3 length is 14 residues. After removal of 4 bases from V and 8 bases from J, the junction contained 6 bases not matched to a gene. CDR1 and CDR2 from the germline V gene are MNHEY and SVGAGI. This CDR3 reads CASSFGTGPEKLFF. CDR3 nucleotide sequence: TGTGCCAGCAGTTTCGGGACAGGTCCAGAAAAACTGTTTTTT.

The V gene is TRBV6-1, the J gene TRBJ2-3, with TRBD2 matching 7 bases. The germline V gene encodes CDR1 MNHNS and CDR2 SASEGT. This CDR3 is 15 amino acids long. Losses at the gene ends were 10 bases for V and 1 base for J; bases not matched to a gene: 11. DNA of the CDR3: TGTGCCACTACAAGGAGCGGGATTCGCACAGATACGCAGTATTTT. This gives the protein CATTRSGIRTDTQYF.

The rearrangement uses TRBV6-5 and TRBJ1-1, with TRBD1 as a possible D gene (6 bases). V lost 2 bases and J lost 1, with 14 bases in between. The CDR3 is made up of 16 amino acids. Germline CDR1 reads MNHEY; CDR2 reads SVGAGI. CDR3 amino acids: CASSYQGQLRNTEAFF. CDR3 in DNA: TGTGCCAGCAGTTACCAAGGACAGTTAAGGAACACTGAAGCTTTCTTT.

In this sample, this clone turned up a few times. In DNA form, the CDR3 reads TGTGCCAGCAATATACAGGGGGCGGGTGGCTACACCTTC. Its protein is CASNIQGAGGYTF. This rearrangement joins TRBV2 to TRBJ1-2, with TRBD1 identical over 9 bases. Germline values: CDR1 SNHLY, CDR2 FYNNEI. V gave up 7 bases and J gave up 7 bases; unmatched junction bases: 7. This CDR3 comprises 13 residues.

The rearrangement uses TRBV6-1 and TRBJ1-5; possible D gene TRBD1, 5 bases. The CDR3 has 13 amino acids. Germline-derived CDR1 and CDR2 are MNHNS and SASEGT. V lost 6 bases and J lost 3, with 9 bases in between. CDR3 region: CASSLGANQPQHF. Written as DNA, the CDR3 is TGTGCCAGCAGCCTAGGGGCCAATCAGCCCCAGCATTTT.

The J gene is TRBJ2-1, the V gene TRBV4-2, with 8 bases fitting TRBD2. Germline loops: CDR1 LGHNA, CDR2 YNFKEQ. J gave up 12 bases and V 2 bases, and 18 bases lay outside the gene matches. The CDR3 covers 17 residues. The CDR3 DNA is TGTGCCAGCAGCCAACCCCTGGGAACTAGCGGTGCGGCTGGGCAGTTCTTC. It translates to CASSQPLGTSGAAGQFF.

The chain combines TRBV18 with TRBJ1-1; D not certain. V lost 0 bases, J lost 1 base, and 9 bases lay in between. The CDR3 has 15 amino acids. Germline CDR1 and CDR2: KGHSH and LQKENI. The CDR3 sequence is CASSPPRGENTEAFF. The CDR3 DNA reads as TGTGCCAGCTCACCACCGCGGGGAGAGAACACTGAAGCTTTCTTT.

The CDR3, as DNA: TGTGCCAGCAGTCCACAGAATAGCAATCAGCCCCAGCATTTT. Translating it yields CASSPQNSNQPQHF. The chain recombines TRBV27 with TRBJ1-5; the D is unclear. The CDR3 has 14 amino acids. Looked up from germline, CDR1 is MNHEY and CDR2 is SMNVEV (reference sequence). Deletions cut 5 bases from V and 0 bases from J, with 8 bases between.

This chain joins TRBV6-5 and TRBJ1-4; 7 bases are shared with TRBD1. The junction had 6 bases not matched to a gene; V was cut back by 2 bases and J by 6 bases. This CDR3 spans 15 amino acids. Germline V gives CDR1 MNHEY, CDR2 SVGAGI. The CDR3, as DNA: TGTGCCAGCAGTTACGGGGGACAGACACATGAAAAACTGTTTTTT. Translating gives CASSYGGQTHEKLFF.

This clone is a singleton in its sample. This sequence joins TRBV4-1 and TRBJ2-4, with a weak D call TRBD1 (6 bases). V was shortened by 2 bases and J by 2 bases, with 16 bases between the two germline ends. This CDR3 comprises 17 residues. CDR1 and CDR2 (germline): MGHRA, YSYEKL. The CDR3: CASSQPLVGAPKNIQYF. In DNA form, the CDR3 reads TGCGCCAGCAGCCAACCCCTAGTGGGGGCCCCCAAAAACATTCAGTACTTC.

This chain links TRBV19 with TRBJ1-5, with 10 nucleotides matching TRBD1. Trimming at V came to 5 bases and at J to 6 bases, leaving 16 bases not matched to a gene. Per the germline V gene, CDR1 is LNHDA and CDR2 is SQIVND (reference sequence). The CDR3 is 18 residues long. CDR3 residues: CASSSPGQGFFRGQPQHF. CDR3 sequence (DNA): TGTGCCAGTAGTTCACCGGGACAGGGGTTTTTTCGGGGTCAGCCCCAGCATTTT.